The next 26 T cell receptor beta chains were all read from a single sample in a study of blood T cell repertoires in COVID-19. Profiling relied on immunoSEQ multiplex PCR, and the TCRdb table lists in-frame clones only, not all of them. Here the sample spans under 300,000 clones, over 75% being singletons. Sample: peripheral blood. The origin of the receptors is a woman aged 70 to 79 with acute or convalescent COVID-19.

The chain carries TRBV4-1 and TRBJ1-4; tentatively, D is TRBD1 (6 bases). CDR3 size: 21 residues. V was trimmed by 0 bases and J by 7 bases, leaving 30 bases between them. Germline CDR1 MGHRA, CDR2 YSYEKL. CDR3 loop: CASSQDTITQYSGTRGEKLFF. CDR3 nucleotides: TGCGCCAGCAGCCAAGACACTATAACCCAATATTCGGGGACACGTGGTGAAAAACTGTTTTTT.

This clone was counted once. The chain combines TRBV7-8 with TRBJ1-6; perhaps TRBD1 as D (5 bases). The CDR3 totals 13 residues. The V end was cut by 1 base, the J end by 14 bases, with 12 bases between. Germline CDR1 SGHVS, CDR2 FQNEAQ. CDR3 region: CASSLGLVGALHF. In DNA form, the CDR3 reads TGTGCCAGCAGCTTAGGGCTGGTAGGGGCCCTCCACTTT.

The rearrangement uses TRBV12-3 or TRBV12-4 and TRBJ1-2; D is perhaps TRBD1 (5 bases). This CDR3 is 12 amino acids long. Between the trimmed V and J ends, which lost 3 bases and 9 bases, there was a span of 11 bases. CDR3 protein: CASSFPGTSYTF. CDR3 in DNA: TGTGCCAGCAGTTTTCCGGGGACTAGCTACACCTTC.

The chain employs TRBV3-1 (or the pseudogene TRBV3-2) and TRBJ1-1; tentatively, D is TRBD1 (6 bases). CDR3 length: 15 residues. Germline CDR1 LGHDT, CDR2 YNNKEL (reference sequence). Trimming removed 5 bases from V and 10 bases from J, with 23 bases in between. CDR3 sequence (DNA): TGTGCCAGCAGCGGGTACAGGGAGACCTACCAGGTAGCTTTCTTT. Translating it yields CASSGYRETYQVAFF.

The rearrangement uses TRBV30 and TRBJ2-7, with 13 bases fitting TRBD2. The CDR3 is 14 amino acids. The V and J ends lost 6 bases and 6 bases, in that order; junction bases with no gene match: 8. Germline loops: CDR1 GTSNPN, CDR2 SVGIG (reference sequence). The CDR3 sequence is CACRTSGGLGEQYF. The CDR3 DNA reads TGTGCCTGTAGGACTAGCGGGGGATTAGGCGAGCAGTACTTC.

The chain is built from TRBV4-1 and TRBJ2-3; TRBD1 agrees at 11 bases. Germline trimming cut 6 bases from V and 6 bases from J; bases unmatched to any gene: 5. The CDR3 has 14 amino acids. Looked up from germline, CDR1 is MGHRA and CDR2 is YSYEKL. The chain's CDR3 is CASRRDRGSDTQYF. For the CDR3, the DNA is TGCGCCAGCAGACGGGACAGGGGGTCGGATACGCAGTATTTT.

J is TRBJ2-7 and V is TRBV5-1; TRBD2 aligns across 7 bases. The germline gives CDR1 SGHRS, CDR2 YFSETQ. The CDR3 sequence is 14 residues long. V was clipped by 3 bases and J by 2 bases; unmatched bases: 5. This CDR3 reads CASSWAGTTYEQYF. CDR3 bases: TGCGCCAGCAGCTGGGCCGGGACTACCTACGAGCAGTACTTC.

The chain uses TRBV7-2 and TRBJ1-1; a weak D match, TRBD1 (5 bases). Between the trimmed V and J ends, which lost 5 bases and 3 bases, there was a span of 19 bases. The CDR3 is 16 amino acids. Germline CDR1 and CDR2: SGHTA and FQGNSA. The CDR3 DNA sequence: TGTGCCAGCAGCCTTCAGGCCCGAACGGGGGACACTGAAGCTTTCTTT. Its protein is CASSLQARTGDTEAFF.

This chain links TRBV10-3 with TRBJ2-5; D remains ambiguous. This CDR3 is 13 amino acids long. Germline V gives CDR1 ENHRY, CDR2 SYGVKD. Trimming took off 9 bases at V and 5 bases at J, with 16 bases between the two ends. This CDR3 is CAISQSTGETQYF. CDR3 coding DNA: TGTGCCATTTCCCAGTCGACCGGGGAGACCCAGTACTTC.

The chain uses TRBV19 and TRBJ1-1, with a weak D call TRBD1 (5 bases). V lost 1 base and J lost 5, with 8 bases in between. Per germline, CDR1 LNHDA and CDR2 SQIVND (reference sequence). The CDR3 has 13 residues. The CDR3 region is CASSIARTTEAFF. The CDR3, as DNA: TGTGCCAGTAGTATAGCAAGGACAACTGAAGCTTTCTTT.

The CDR3 sequence is CASSLVQGYEKLFF. The CDR3 DNA is TGTGCCAGCAGCTTGGTGCAGGGCTACGAAAAACTGTTTTTT. V gene TRBV5-8 combines with J gene TRBJ1-4; D might be TRBD1 (5 bases). In germline, CDR1 is SGHTS, CDR2 YDEGEE. The CDR3 extends over 14 amino acids. Trimming stripped 0 bases from V and 8 bases from J, with 11 bases between.

This sequence joins TRBV21-1 and TRBJ2-7; no DNA check was done on the table's D call, TRBD2. TRBV21-1 is described as a pseudogene. The CDR3 totals 15 residues. CDR3 sequence reads: CASSKGTSGTYEQYF. CDR3 sequence (DNA): TGTGCCAGCAGCAAAGGGACTAGCGGGACCTACGAGCAGTACTTC.

The chain uses TRBV2 and TRBJ2-7; TRBD1 agrees at 9 bases. The CDR3 has 15 residues. The V gene's germline CDR1 is SNHLY and CDR2 FYNNEI. The trim removed 9 bases at V and 3 bases at J, leaving 12 bases unmatched. The CDR3 sequence: CASNSHGTGIYEQYF. The CDR3 nucleotides read TGTGCCAGTAACTCACACGGGACAGGGATCTACGAGCAGTACTTC.

Only one count was recorded for this clone. The chain joins TRBV5-6 to TRBJ2-1; 7 bases agree with TRBD1. The CDR3 spans 17 residues. CDR1 and CDR2 (germline): SGHDT, YYEEEE. Trimming cost V 4 bases and J 4 bases; bases outside gene matches: 14. Here the CDR3 DNA reads TGTGCCAGCAGCCGGGGACAGTCGAGAGTGCAATACAATGAGCAGTTCTTC. The encoded protein is CASSRGQSRVQYNEQFF.

The chain uses TRBV19 and TRBJ1-5, with D tentatively TRBD1 (6 bases). With 1 base removed from V and 2 bases from J, the gap between germline ends came to 18 bases. CDR1 LNHDA and CDR2 SQIVND come from the germline V gene (reference sequence). The CDR3 runs 18 residues. CDR3 coding DNA: TGTGCCAGTAGTATAGGTGGACTCCTACAGGGACGCAATCAGCCCCAGCATTTT. It translates to CASSIGGLLQGRNQPQHF.

The rearrangement joins TRBV7-3 to TRBJ2-3; 11 positions match TRBD1. Germline V gene sequence: CDR1 SGHTA, CDR2 FQGTGA. The CDR3 totals 13 residues. With V trimmed by 5 bases and J by 9 bases, 4 bases remained unmatched. CDR3 region: CASSQGTGGTQYF. In nucleotides, the CDR3 is TGTGCCAGCAGCCAAGGGACAGGGGGAACGCAGTATTTT.

V is TRBV14 and J is TRBJ2-6; D remains ambiguous. The CDR3 has 13 residues. The germline CDR1 and CDR2 sequences are SGHDN and FVKESK. Trimming pared 5 bases from V and 4 bases from J, leaving 6 bases between. The CDR3 nucleotides read TGTGCCAGCAGCTTAAGCGGGGCCAACGTCCTGACTTTC. This encodes CASSLSGANVLTF.

The V and J genes are TRBV3-1 (or the pseudogene TRBV3-2) and TRBJ2-3; TRBD2 matches at 9 bases. The V gene end was trimmed by 4 bases and the J gene end by 6 bases; junction bases not matched to a gene: 8. Germline CDR1 LGHDT, CDR2 YNNKEL (reference sequence). The CDR3 has 15 amino acids. CDR3 loop: CASSPYSGGRDTQYF. DNA of the CDR3: TGTGCCAGCAGCCCCTACAGCGGGGGGAGGGATACGCAGTATTTT.

This clone came up a few times. At the DNA level, this CDR3 is encoded by other sequences in the same sample as well. The V and J genes are TRBV3-1 (or the pseudogene TRBV3-2) and TRBJ1-1; no reliable D call. CDR1 is LGHDT and CDR2 is YNNKEL in the germline V gene (reference sequence). CDR3 length: 14 residues. V was clipped by 1 base and J by 1 base, with 7 bases between them. Written as DNA, the CDR3 is TGTGCCAGCAGCCAAGTAGGAGGGAACACTGAAGCTTTCTTT. Amino acids: CASSQVGGNTEAFF.

The chain joins TRBV19 to TRBJ1-1, with D perhaps TRBD1 (5 bases). The CDR3 consists of 14 residues. Trimming left V 3 bases short and J 0 bases short, with 8 bases between. Germline CDR1 LNHDA, CDR2 SQIVND (reference sequence). Here the CDR3 DNA reads TGTGCCAGTAGTATGGGGCGGATGAACACTGAAGCTTTCTTT. This encodes CASSMGRMNTEAFF.

The chain links TRBV9 to TRBJ1-3, with D possibly matching TRBD1 (6 bases). V lost 0 bases to trimming and J lost 1 base, with 14 bases between them. The CDR3 is 17 residues long. Looked up from germline, CDR1 is SGDLS and CDR2 is YYNGEE. The CDR3 DNA reads TGTGCCAGCAGCGTAGGGAGTATGCAGGGGTCTGGAAACACCATATATTTT. Protein: CASSVGSMQGSGNTIYF.

The chain couples TRBV20-1 to TRBJ2-7; tentatively, D is TRBD2 (5 bases). Germline V gene lookup returns CDR1 DFQATT and CDR2 SNEGSKA (reference sequence). The V gene lost 3 bases and the J gene lost 5 bases, with 11 bases spanning the gap. The CDR3 extends over 12 amino acids. The CDR3 coding sequence is TGCAGTGCTAGTGGGCCAGCGGACGAGCAGTACTTC. Translation gives CSASGPADEQYF.

V and J are TRBV6-4 and TRBJ1-2; a possible D gene is TRBD1 (5 bases). V dropped 0 bases and J dropped 7 bases, with 15 bases sitting between them. The CDR3 spans 15 residues. CDR1 and CDR2 from the germline V gene are MRHNA and SNTAGT. The CDR3 nucleotides read TGTGCCAGCAGTGACTCGTTTGGGGGGAAGAGTGGCTACACCTTC. Translated: CASSDSFGGKSGYTF.

The gene calls are TRBV18 and TRBJ1-6; a possible D gene is TRBD1 (5 bases). The CDR3 has 16 residues. V gave up 1 base and J gave up 10 bases, with 17 bases separating them. Per germline, CDR1 KGHSH and CDR2 LQKENI. The CDR3 region has the DNA TGTGCCAGCTCACCACGCCCGGGGGATGGAGGATCACCCCTCCACTTT. Translation gives CASSPRPGDGGSPLHF.

This chain connects TRBV3-1 (or the pseudogene TRBV3-2) to TRBJ2-7, with 9 bases identical to TRBD2. The germline gives CDR1 LGHDT, CDR2 YNNKEL (reference sequence). This CDR3 comprises 16 residues. Trimming took 0 bases from V and 4 from J; bases not matched to a gene: 7. This CDR3 reads CASSQEPASGVYEQYF. In nucleotides, the CDR3 is TGTGCCAGCAGCCAAGAGCCTGCTAGCGGGGTTTACGAGCAGTACTTC.

The genes are TRBV5-4 and TRBJ2-1; 9 bases map to TRBD2. The CDR3 extends over 16 amino acids. Germline CDR1 and CDR2: SGHNT and YYREEE (reference sequence). The V gene end was trimmed by 1 base and the J gene end by 5 bases; junction bases not matched to a gene: 7. The CDR3 DNA reads TGTGCCAGCAGCTTGCTGCGCGGGGGGGCCAACAATGAGCAGTTCTTC. Translation gives CASSLLRGGANNEQFF.